This paragraph reports one T cell receptor (beta chain). Antigen unknown. The CDR3 length is 13 residues. The V and J ends lost 4 bases and 2 bases respectively, with 7 bases between them. Germline V gene data show CDR1 as SGHTA and CDR2 as FQGTGA. Repertoires were generated with immunoSEQ multiplex PCR, while TCRdb's copy carries only in-frame clones and drops some. Here the sample spans approximately 21,000 clones, about 77% being singletons. The unexposed donors gave CD4+ T cells in about 2010-2019, prior to COVID-19. The cells were cultured for approximately 10 days before CD4+ T cells were isolated. On days 3 and 7, cultures got half fresh IL-2 medium. The sample comes from a study of CD4 T cells in relation to SARS-CoV-2 and coronaviruses. Overall study: ViraFEST: roughly ten-day antigen culture of PBMCs, then TCR beta CDR3 sequencing. Study results and caveats: This crossreactivity analysis covered spike protein alone, no other viral proteins. Compared with monoreactive clones, crossreactive clones showed significantly weaker SARS-CoV-2 expansion.

The chain is built from TRBV7-3 and TRBJ2-3; no clear D. This clonotype originated in a human donor in good health. The source material was CD4+ T cells from PBMCs, cultured in vitro. The DNA for the CDR3 is TGTGCCAGCAGCTCGGCCTACACAGATACGCAGTATTTT. Protein: CASSSAYTDTQYF.